These 24 T cell receptor beta chains came from one sample sequenced in a study of tumor and adjacent non-tumor tissue in lung cancer. Three rounds of nested PCR, following a modified ARM-PCR protocol, produced the TCRbeta library. Via MiXCR, TCRdb re-called the multiplex PCR reads, giving one row per CDR3 protein. The sample shows approximately 120,000 distinct CDR3 sequences, 75% of them seen only once. This sample's RNA came from whole unsorted tissue. The sample consisted of lung tumor tissue. The receptors come from a woman aged 60-75 years with non-small cell lung cancer.

This clonotype showed up many times. V gene TRBV11-2 combines with J gene TRBJ1-1; D may be TRBD1 (5 bases). CDR1 is SGHAT, CDR2 FQNNGV, per germline. V was cut by 0 bases and J by 3 bases, with 8 bases left in between. This CDR3 region has 14 residues. This chain's CDR3 is CASSLDGGDTEAFF. As DNA, the CDR3 is TGTGCCAGCAGCTTAGACGGGGGGGACACTGAAGCTTTCTTT.

At least ten counts were recorded for this clonotype. This chain uses TRBV13 with TRBJ2-2; D not resolved. The CDR3 loop spans 12 amino acids. Germline values: CDR1 PRHDT, CDR2 FYEKMQ (reference sequence). Trimming removed 3 bases from V and 7 bases from J, with 6 bases in between. The CDR3 sequence is CASSLSGGELFF. DNA of the CDR3: TGTGCCAGCAGCTTGAGTGGCGGGGAGCTGTTTTTT.

Notes on this clonotype: A much larger clone sits a single nucleotide away, making a read error possible. The CDR3 sequence is CASSLGQEVWSLLHF. CDR3 DNA: TGTGCCAGCAGCTTGGGACAGGAAGTATGGTCACTCCTCCACTTT. This chain links TRBV5-4 with TRBJ1-6, with D perhaps TRBD1 (6 bases). CDR1 is SGHNT and CDR2 is YYREEE in the germline V gene (reference sequence). CDR3 length equals 15 residues.

The chain combines TRBV5-1 with TRBJ2-7; D not resolved. The CDR3 contains 13 residues. CDR1 SGHRS and CDR2 YFSETQ come from the germline V gene. Trimming stripped 0 bases from V and 3 bases from J, with 7 bases between. CDR3 DNA: TGCGCCAGCAGCTTGGATAGGTACTACGAGCAGTACTTC. Encoded protein: CASSLDRYYEQYF.

With regard to this clonotype: This may be a read error, as it is one base from a much larger clone. V is TRBV29-1 and J is TRBJ2-1, with D hard to call. Germline V gene sequence: CDR1 SQVTM, CDR2 ANQGSEA. The CDR3 loop spans 12 amino acids. The CDR3 loop is CSVESGLNEHFF. The CDR3, as DNA: TGCAGCGTTGAATCGGGTCTAAATGAGCATTTCTTC.

In the case of this clonotype: Compared with germline, one end of the junction differs, possibly owing to a read error. The chain employs TRBV5-5 and TRBJ2-7; no clear D gene. Germline CDR1 and CDR2: SGHKS and YYEKEE (reference sequence). This CDR3 has 13 residues. The CDR3 here is CASSMTPTYDQYF. CDR3 nucleotides: TGTGCCAGCAGCATGACACCTACCTACGATCAGTACTTC. Looking up the rest from reference TRBV5-5 and TRBJ2-7 gives the full variable domain: DAGVTQSPTHLIKTRGQQVTLRCSPISGHKSVSWYQQVLGQGPQFIFQYYEKEERGRGNFPDRFSARQFPNYSSELNVNALLLGDSALYLCASSMTPTYDQYFGPGTRLTVT.

Comment on this clonotype: One base away lies a much larger clone, so this may be a sequencing read error. This chain joins TRBV6-6 and TRBJ1-4; TRBD1 matches at 8 bases. Germline V lookup: CDR1 MNHNY, CDR2 SVGAGI (reference sequence). This CDR3 is built from 16 residues. The CDR3 spells CASSTRERQGYEKLLF. CDR3 DNA sequence: TGTGCCAGCAGTACCCGGGAGAGACAGGGGTATGAAAAACTGCTTTTT.

The V call is TRBV28, the J call TRBJ1-4; tentatively, D is TRBD1 (5 bases). The CDR3 length is 15 residues. CDR1 MDHEN and CDR2 SYDVKM come from the germline V gene. V shed 1 base and J shed 6 bases, with 12 bases lying between them. In nucleotides, the CDR3 is TGTGCCAGCAGTTTATCGACAGCTACTTATGAAAAACTGTTTTTT. Its translation is CASSLSTATYEKLFF.

This clonotype appeared a few times. V and J are TRBV29-1 and TRBJ2-5, with TRBD2 identical over 7 bases. The CDR3 extends over 14 amino acids. Germline V CDR1 and CDR2: SQVTM, ANQGSEA. With 8 bases clipped from V and 5 bases from J, the junction kept 14 bases outside the gene matches. DNA of the CDR3: TGCAGCTCTCCGATGGGGGTGGGAGGGGAGACCCAGTACTTC. It codes for CSSPMGVGGETQYF. The full variable domain, completed using reference TRBV29-1 and TRBJ2-5, is SAVISQKPSRDICQRGTSLTIQCQVDSQVTMMFWYRQQPGQSLTLIATANQGSEATYESGFVIDKFPISRPNLTFSTLTVSNMSPEDSSIYLCSSPMGVGGETQYFGPGTRLLVL.

In the case of this clonotype: The junction departs from the called germline gene at one end, perhaps through a read error. The chain employs TRBV11-2 and TRBJ1-2, with D possibly TRBD1 on 5 matching bases. CDR3 length: 15 residues. CDR1 is SGHAT and CDR2 is FQNNGV in the germline V gene. The CDR3 region has the DNA TGTGCCAGCAGCTTAGAATCGACAGCTATCTACGGCTACACATTC. Protein sequence: CASSLESTAIYGYTF.

Notes on this clonotype: A much bigger clone sits one base away, suggesting this may be a read error. The chain has TRBV4-1 and TRBJ1-1; D call uncertain. Trimming removed 3 bases from V and 1 base from J, with 9 bases in between. This CDR3 is built from 14 residues. Germline CDR1 MGHRA, CDR2 YSYEKL. CDR3 sequence reads: CASSHGHRNTEAFF. Here the CDR3 DNA reads TGCGCCAGCAGCCATGGGCACAGGAACACTGAAGCTTTCTTT.

This clonotype was counted ten times or more. The chain uses TRBV7-3 and TRBJ2-1, with 11 bases identical to TRBD2. Germline CDR1 reads SGHTA; CDR2 reads FQGTGA. V shed 4 bases, J shed 7 bases, and the junction held 12 bases outside the gene matches. The CDR3 is made up of 17 amino acids. The CDR3 protein is CASSSRGELAGVNEQFF. CDR3 nucleotide sequence: TGTGCCAGCAGCTCCCGCGGGGAACTAGCGGGGGTAAATGAGCAGTTCTTC.

About this clonotype itself: A much larger clone differs by one base, so this may be a read error. This rearrangement joins TRBV30 to TRBJ2-7, with D possibly TRBD2 on 5 matching bases. Trimming left V 2 bases short and J 5 bases short, with 16 bases between. The V gene's germline CDR1 is GTSNPN and CDR2 SVGIG (reference sequence). This CDR3 is 14 amino acids long. As DNA, the CDR3 is TGTGCCTGGAGTTCGGGGATAGGGTACAACGAGCAGTACTTC. Translation: CAWSSGIGYNEQYF.

This clonotype was seen only a few times. It may be a read error: a sequence one base away is much more abundant. The rearrangement uses TRBV12-3 or TRBV12-4 and TRBJ1-3, with a weak D call TRBD1 (5 bases). V lost 2 bases to trimming and J lost 7 bases, with 15 bases between them. This CDR3 has 15 residues. The CDR3 DNA sequence: TGTGCCAGCAGTTTAAGTCCCGGGACTAGGAACACCATATATTTT. Translation: CASSLSPGTRNTIYF.

The chain couples TRBV20-1 to TRBJ2-2, with D perhaps TRBD2 (5 bases). Germline loops: CDR1 DFQATT, CDR2 SNEGSKA (reference sequence). The CDR3 spans 16 residues. The V gene lost 2 bases and the J gene lost 12 bases, with 25 bases spanning the gap. CDR3 coding DNA: TGCAGTGCTAGAATCGGTGGAGCTAGCCTGCAAGGGAAGCTGTTTTTT. Residues: CSARIGGASLQGKLFF.

Points on this clonotype: A much larger clonotype is one base distant, so this may be a read error. The gene calls are TRBV7-2 and TRBJ1-1, with no clear D. Germline values: CDR1 SGHTA, CDR2 FQGNSA. The CDR3 extends over 15 amino acids. CDR3 loop: CASRQSGSGNTEDFF. CDR3 DNA sequence: TGTGCCAGCCGCCAAAGCGGCAGTGGGAACACTGAAGATTTCTTT.

In this sample, this clonotype turned up many times. The V gene is TRBV4-1, the J gene TRBJ2-5, with 7 bases lining up with TRBD1. This CDR3 is built from 15 residues. CDR1 MGHRA and CDR2 YSYEKL come from the germline V gene. V lost 1 base, J lost 2 bases, and 4 bases stayed unmatched. The CDR3 loop is CASSQGDRDQETQYF. The DNA for the CDR3 is TGCGCCAGCAGCCAAGGTGACAGGGATCAAGAGACCCAGTACTTC.

Remarks on this clonotype: The junction does not match germline at one end; this may be a read error. The chain joins TRBV11-1 to TRBJ1-2, with a tentative D call TRBD1 (6 bases). Germline V CDR1 and CDR2: SGHAT, FQDESV (reference sequence). This CDR3 is built from 14 residues. In DNA form, the CDR3 reads TGTGCCAGTAACTCACAGGGCCCGCTCTATGGCTACAACTTC. Its protein product is CASNSQGPLYGYNF.

The V gene is TRBV6-2 or TRBV6-3, the J gene TRBJ2-1; TRBD2 agrees at 7 bases. V trimming: 9 bases; J trimming: 8 bases; junction bases outside the gene matches: 22. This CDR3 has 17 amino acids. The germline V gene has CDR1 MNHEY and CDR2 SVGEGT. The CDR3 nucleotides are TGTGCCAGGAGCCCGGCTAGTGGGAGGGCCGCAAATGATGAGCAGTTCTTC. Its protein is CARSPASGRAANDEQFF.

On this clonotype: Its ends do not fully match the called genes, so a read error is possible. The chain links TRBV4-2 to TRBJ2-7, with TRBD2 as a possible D gene (5 bases). The CDR3 spans 17 residues. Germline CDR1 and CDR2: LGHNA and YNFKEQ. The CDR3 DNA sequence: TGTGCCAGCAACCAAGTTACGCCGGGATTAACGTCCTACGAGCAGTACTTC. It yields the protein CASNQVTPGLTSYEQYF.

This clonotype was counted between two and nine times. A much larger clone lies one base from this, so it may be a read error. The genes are TRBV10-3 and TRBJ1-1; D is uncertain. This CDR3 comprises 13 residues. Germline assignment: CDR1 ENHRY and CDR2 SYGVKD. V dropped 7 bases and J dropped 0 bases, with 9 bases sitting between them. CDR3 DNA sequence: TGTGCCATCAAGGAGTCGATGAACACTGAAGCTTTCTTT. The encoded protein is CAIKESMNTEAFF.

The chain combines TRBV29-1 with TRBJ2-5, with TRBD1 identical over 8 bases. From germline, CDR1 is SQVTM and CDR2 ANQGSEA. The CDR3 is 12 residues long. The CDR3 bases are TGCACCATTGTATCAGGGGGCGAAACCCAGTACTTC. Its protein is CTIVSGGETQYF.

As for this clonotype: A much larger clone lies one base from this, so it may be a read error. The chain joins TRBV6-5 to TRBJ2-2, with 10 bases identical to TRBD2. Germline V gene sequence: CDR1 MNHEY, CDR2 SVGAGI. This CDR3 spans 14 amino acids. The V gene end was trimmed by 6 bases and the J gene end by 8 bases; junction bases not matched to a gene: 6. CDR3 coding DNA: TGTGCCAGCAGGTCGAGTAGCGGGAGGGGGGAGCTGTTTTTT. Its translation is CASRSSSGRGELFF.

The chain employs TRBV2 and TRBJ2-7; D remains unclear. The CDR3 has 13 residues. The germline V gene has CDR1 SNHLY and CDR2 FYNNEI. V lost 6 bases to trimming and J lost 2 bases, with 11 bases between them. CDR3 sequence (DNA): TGTGCCAGCAGGGCTAGTGAAACCTACGAGCAGTACTTC. Encoded protein: CASRASETYEQYF.